These 32 T cell receptor beta chains came from one sample sequenced in a study of neurological immune-mediated disorders. TCRdb re-derived calls from the 5' RACE reads in MiXCR, one entry per CDR3 protein. This table holds about 60,000 distinct CDR3 sequences, over 8.5% found once. Sample time point: longitudinal time-point 1 (baseline). The sample comprised PBMCs. The receptors were gathered from a male donor with HTLV-1-associated myelopathy (HAM/TSP).

Regarding this clonotype: This could be a read error, since a much larger clone is one nucleotide away. V gene TRBV7-3 combines with J gene TRBJ2-1; 8 nucleotides agree with TRBD2. Per germline, CDR1 SGHTA and CDR2 FQGTGA. With 5 bases clipped from V and 5 bases from J, the junction kept 5 bases outside the gene matches. The CDR3 runs to 14 residues. CDR3 amino acids: CASSPLGGDNEQFF. For the CDR3, the DNA is TGTGCCAGCAGCCCCCTCGGGGGGGACAATGAGCAGTTCTTC.

This clonotype was recorded at least ten times. The rearrangement links TRBV7-9 to TRBJ2-4; maybe TRBD1 (6 bases). This CDR3 spans 16 amino acids. The V gene lost 5 bases and the J gene lost 0 bases, with 14 bases spanning the gap. In germline, CDR1 is SEHNR, CDR2 FQNEAQ (reference sequence). CDR3 DNA sequence: TGTGCCAGCAGCGAACAGGGAACCTTAGCCAAAAACATTCAGTACTTC. It translates to CASSEQGTLAKNIQYF.

This clonotype was found many times. The chain combines TRBV6-5 with TRBJ2-3, with 7 bases lining up with TRBD2. CDR3 size: 12 residues. V was clipped by 9 bases and J by 6 bases; unmatched bases: 6. Germline CDR1 reads MNHEY; CDR2 reads SVGAGI. Written as DNA, the CDR3 is TGTGCCAGTACTAGCGATGCGGATACGCAGTATTTT. This encodes CASTSDADTQYF.

To note about this clonotype: A single base separates this from a much larger clone, so it may be a read error. The chain recombines TRBV18 with TRBJ2-1; 10 positions match TRBD1. The trim removed 4 bases at V and 9 bases at J, leaving 12 bases unmatched. CDR1 is KGHSH, CDR2 LQKENI, per germline. CDR3 length: 16 amino acids. The DNA of the CDR3 is TGTGCCAGCTCACTGGGACAGGGGACCTTGGACGGTGAGCAGTTCTTC. Translation: CASSLGQGTLDGEQFF.

This clonotype was seen at least ten times. V gene TRBV10-3 combines with J gene TRBJ2-1; 13 nucleotides line up with TRBD2. V gave up 10 bases and J gave up 8 bases; unmatched junction bases: 2. The CDR3 is made up of 12 amino acids. Germline assignment: CDR1 ENHRY and CDR2 SYGVKD. CDR3 residues: CATGTSGDEQFF. The CDR3 DNA is TGTGCCACTGGGACTAGCGGGGATGAGCAGTTCTTC.

The table lists this clonotype with many counts. The chain carries TRBV20-1 and TRBJ2-5; the match to TRBD2 covers 12 bases. CDR1 is DFQATT, CDR2 SNEGSKA, per germline (reference sequence). V was clipped by 4 bases and J by 5 bases; unmatched bases: 8. CDR3 length equals 15 residues. As DNA, the CDR3 is TGCAGTGCTACTCTAGCGGGGGGGCCAGGGGAGACCCAGTACTTC. As protein: CSATLAGGPGETQYF.

The table lists this clonotype with many counts. This chain uses TRBV5-1 with TRBJ2-5; possibly TRBD1 for D (7 bases). V lost 4 bases and J 2 bases, leaving 12 bases between the germline ends. The CDR3 contains 14 residues. Germline CDR1 SGHRS, CDR2 YFSETQ. CDR3 in amino acids: CASSGGTVQETQYF. CDR3 DNA sequence: TGCGCCAGCAGCGGAGGGACAGTACAAGAGACCCAGTACTTC. The whole variable domain, remainder taken from reference TRBV5-1 and TRBJ2-5, is KAGVTQTPRYLIKTRGQQVTLSCSPISGHRSVSWYQQTPGQGLQFLFEYFSETQRNKGNFPGRFSGRQFSNSRSEMNVSTLELGDSALYLCASSGGTVQETQYFGPGTRLLVL.

In this sample, this clonotype turned up many times. In DNA, the CDR3 is TGCGCCAGCAGCTTACCCTCGGGACACTCAAGCACAGATACGCAGTATTTT. It encodes CASSLPSGHSSTDTQYF. This chain links TRBV5-1 with TRBJ2-3, with D possibly matching TRBD1 (6 bases). The CDR3 loop spans 17 amino acids. The V end was cut by 2 bases, the J end by 0 bases, with 16 bases between. The germline V gene encodes CDR1 SGHRS and CDR2 YFSETQ.

This clonotype was recorded at least ten times. This rearrangement joins TRBV6-5 to TRBJ2-3; 9 positions agree with TRBD2. This CDR3 spans 14 amino acids. Germline loops: CDR1 MNHEY, CDR2 SVGAGI. V dropped 6 bases and J dropped 4; count of bases not matched to a gene: 5. Here the CDR3 DNA reads TGTGCCAGCAGAACAGCGGGGGGCCCAGATACGCAGTATTTT. This codes for CASRTAGGPDTQYF.

This clonotype was detected many times. The chain links TRBV14 to TRBJ2-6, with a tentative D call TRBD1 (6 bases). Germline V gene sequence: CDR1 SGHDN, CDR2 FVKESK. The V end was cut by 5 bases, the J end by 0 bases, with 17 bases between. The CDR3 runs to 18 residues. The CDR3 spells CASSDLQGPLSGANVLTF. CDR3 sequence (DNA): TGTGCCAGCAGCGATTTACAGGGACCCCTCTCTGGGGCCAACGTCCTGACTTTC.

This clonotype has ten or more counts. This sequence joins TRBV15 and TRBJ1-6, with 7 bases identical to TRBD1. J gave up 10 bases and V 2 bases, and 14 bases lay outside the gene matches. This CDR3 is 17 amino acids long. Germline CDR1 LNHNV, CDR2 YYDKDF (reference sequence). CDR3 sequence (DNA): TGTGCCACCAGCAGACCCTTAAGGGCAGGGGGAAAGTCACCCCTCCACTTT. Its protein is CATSRPLRAGGKSPLHF. Supplemented by reference TRBV15 and TRBJ1-6, the full variable domain reads DAMVIQNPRYQVTQFGKPVTLSCSQTLNHNVMYWYQQKSSQAPKLLFHYYDKDFNNEADTPDNFQSRRPNTSFCFLDIRSPGLGDTAMYLCATSRPLRAGGKSPLHFGNGTRLTVT.

Many counts were recorded for this clonotype. This chain joins TRBV18 and TRBJ1-3; D might be TRBD1 (6 bases). Germline CDR1 and CDR2: KGHSH and LQKENI. Trimming took off 4 bases at V and 0 bases at J, with 16 bases between the two ends. There are 17 residues in the CDR3. CDR3 DNA: TGTGCCAGCTCACAAATACAGGGCACCAACTCTGGAAACACCATATATTTT. Amino acids: CASSQIQGTNSGNTIYF.

This clonotype appeared many times. The rearrangement links TRBV12-3 or TRBV12-4 to TRBJ1-6; possibly TRBD1 for D (5 bases). Trimming pared 0 bases from V and 5 bases from J, leaving 8 bases between. The CDR3 has 15 amino acids. CDR3 sequence reads: CASSLAGPNNSPLHF. In DNA form, the CDR3 reads TGTGCCAGCAGTTTAGCGGGACCGAATAATTCACCCCTCCACTTT.

This clonotype was picked up many times. V is TRBV12-3 or TRBV12-4 and J is TRBJ2-2; unclear D gene. V lost 3 bases and J lost 0, with 11 bases in between. The CDR3 runs to 16 residues. The CDR3: CASSLSLPPNTGELFF. CDR3 DNA: TGTGCCAGCAGTTTGTCGTTGCCTCCGAACACCGGGGAGCTGTTTTTT.

In its sample, this clonotype was seen many times. The chain employs TRBV7-2 and TRBJ1-2, with unresolved D. Trimming shortened V by 3 bases and J by 4 bases, and 6 bases separated the two germline ends. The CDR3 length is 12 residues. The germline V gene has CDR1 SGHTA and CDR2 FQGNSA. DNA of the CDR3: TGTGCCAGCAGCTTGGTTTCCTATGGCTACACCTTC. The encoded protein is CASSLVSYGYTF.

This clonotype was seen repeatedly, ten times or more. The chain is built from TRBV5-1 and TRBJ1-1, with D perhaps matching TRBD1 (6 bases). The germline V and J ends were trimmed by 2 bases and 6 bases, with 11 bases remaining between them. This CDR3 has 13 residues. From germline, CDR1 is SGHRS and CDR2 YFSETQ. The CDR3 region is CASSFPGAAEAFF. For the CDR3, the DNA is TGCGCCAGCAGCTTCCCGGGGGCCGCTGAAGCTTTCTTT.

This clonotype has ten or more counts. The chain uses TRBV20-1 and TRBJ1-2; D is possibly TRBD1 (6 bases). Between the trimmed V and J ends, which lost 3 bases and 3 bases, there was a span of 17 bases. This CDR3 has 15 residues. Germline CDR1 DFQATT, CDR2 SNEGSKA (reference sequence). The CDR3 protein is CSARAGGALDYGYTF. The CDR3 coding sequence is TGCAGTGCTAGGGCGGGGGGGGCGCTGGACTATGGCTACACCTTC.

This clonotype was counted ten times or more. The V and J genes are TRBV20-1 and TRBJ2-3, with 7 bases lining up with TRBD1. The CDR3 loop spans 14 amino acids. The germline V gene has CDR1 DFQATT and CDR2 SNEGSKA (reference sequence). The trim removed 0 bases at V and 4 bases at J, leaving 4 bases unmatched. The DNA of the CDR3 is TGCAGTGCTAGAGATGGTCAGGGGGCAGATACGCAGTATTTT. This encodes CSARDGQGADTQYF.

This rearrangement joins TRBV6-5 to TRBJ1-6; no firm D call. The V end lost 5 bases, the J end lost 10 bases, and 15 bases lay between the germline ends. CDR3 length: 14 residues. CDR1 is MNHEY, CDR2 SVGAGI, per germline. The DNA of the CDR3 is TGTGCCAGCAGTCCCCGGATGAGGGCCTCACCCCTCCACTTT. It encodes CASSPRMRASPLHF.

As regards this clonotype: At one end, the junction sequence differs from germline, possibly due to a read error. The genes are TRBV6-2 or TRBV6-3 and TRBJ1-1; D gene uncertain. CDR1 is MNHEY, CDR2 SVGEGT, per germline. CDR3 length: 11 amino acids. CDR3 nucleotide sequence: TGTGCCAGCAGTAACCAGATCAGCCCCAACTTT. Translating it yields CASSNQISPNF.

In this sample, this clonotype turned up many times. The chain is built from TRBV6-5 and TRBJ1-1; D is perhaps TRBD1 (5 bases). Trimming cost V 7 bases and J 10 bases, with 13 bases left between them. The germline CDR1 and CDR2 sequences are MNHEY and SVGAGI. This CDR3 spans 11 amino acids. This CDR3 is CASTDGGGAFF. The CDR3 nucleotides read TGTGCCAGCACCGACGGGGGTGGAGCTTTCTTT.

There are many counts of this clonotype. This chain joins TRBV5-5 and TRBJ2-3, with 8 positions matching TRBD1. Trimming at V came to 4 bases and at J to 5 bases, leaving 3 bases not matched to a gene. The CDR3 consists of 13 residues. CDR1 SGHKS and CDR2 YYEKEE come from the germline V gene (reference sequence). The CDR3 spells CASSPGQGDTQYF. The CDR3 DNA is TGTGCCAGCAGCCCAGGACAGGGAGATACGCAGTATTTT. The entire variable domain, with the rest obtained from reference TRBV5-5 and TRBJ2-3, is as follows: DAGVTQSPTHLIKTRGQQVTLRCSPISGHKSVSWYQQVLGQGPQFIFQYYEKEERGRGNFPDRFSARQFPNYSSELNVNALLLGDSALYLCASSPGQGDTQYFGPGTRLTVL.

At least ten counts were recorded for this clonotype. The chain joins TRBV28 to TRBJ2-5; 13 nucleotides match TRBD2. From germline, CDR1 is MDHEN and CDR2 SYDVKM. CDR3 length: 15 amino acids. J lost 5 bases, V lost 6 bases, and 6 bases had no gene match. The CDR3 sequence is CASSPGLAGWETQYF. DNA of the CDR3: TGTGCCAGCAGCCCGGGACTAGCGGGGTGGGAGACCCAGTACTTC.

In regard to this clonotype: This may stem from a read error, because a much larger clone lies one nucleotide away. This chain uses TRBV24-1 with TRBJ2-3; D unclear. Germline CDR1 is KGHDR and CDR2 is SFDVKD. The CDR3 totals 13 residues. The CDR3 loop reads CSTGQEVTDTQYF. As DNA, the CDR3 is TGTTCCACCGGGCAAGAGGTGACAGATACGCAGTATTTT.

At least ten counts were recorded for this clonotype. The gene calls are TRBV4-3 and TRBJ1-5, with 8 bases matching TRBD1. V trimming: 0 bases; J trimming: 4 bases; junction bases outside the gene matches: 2. Germline-derived CDR1 and CDR2 are LGHNA and YSLEER. This CDR3 is 15 amino acids long. CDR3 sequence: CASSQDRQGNQPQHF. The CDR3, as DNA: TGCGCCAGCAGCCAAGATCGACAGGGGAATCAGCCCCAGCATTTT.

This clonotype has ten or more counts. The genes are TRBV6-6 and TRBJ2-5; 7 bases match TRBD1. Germline-derived CDR1 and CDR2 are MNHNY and SVGAGI (reference sequence). V shed 5 bases and J 1 base; nucleotides not matched to a gene: 4. The CDR3 extends over 14 amino acids. CDR3 residues: CASSQGTAQETQYF. The CDR3 DNA sequence: TGTGCCAGCAGTCAGGGGACAGCCCAAGAGACCCAGTACTTC.

This clonotype appeared a few times. The rearrangement joins TRBV18 to TRBJ2-7; TRBD2 might be the D (7 bases). V was clipped by 2 bases and J by 0 bases, with 14 bases between them. The germline CDR1 and CDR2 sequences are KGHSH and LQKENI. The CDR3 is 16 residues long. For the CDR3, the DNA is TGTGCCAGCTCACCAGGCGGGGGCCCCTTCTCCTACGAGCAGTACTTC. Protein: CASSPGGGPFSYEQYF.

V is TRBV5-5 and J is TRBJ2-3; perhaps D is TRBD1 or TRBD2 (5 bases each). The CDR3 totals 20 residues. The V and J ends lost 4 bases and 0 bases respectively, with 27 bases between them. Germline values: CDR1 SGHKS, CDR2 YYEKEE (reference sequence). CDR3 in amino acids: CASSPHRDGSTHTSTDTQYF. CDR3 sequence (DNA): TGTGCCAGCAGCCCGCACCGGGACGGATCGACCCATACTAGCACAGATACGCAGTATTTT.

This clonotype came up many times. This chain links TRBV20-1 with TRBJ1-5; no firm D call. The CDR3 is 13 amino acids. Germline CDR1 and CDR2: DFQATT and SNEGSKA (reference sequence). Between the trimmed V and J ends, which lost 2 bases and 2 bases, there was a span of 7 bases. The CDR3 DNA is TGCAGTGCTAGAAGGCAGGGCAATCAGCCCCAGCATTTT. It codes for CSARRQGNQPQHF.

A few counts support this clonotype. V and J are TRBV5-1 and TRBJ2-5; D may be TRBD2 (6 bases). This CDR3 is 16 amino acids long. Trimming pared 1 base from V and 0 bases from J, leaving 13 bases between. Germline V gene lookup returns CDR1 SGHRS and CDR2 YFSETQ. The CDR3 protein is CASSLWVGGNQETQYF. Written as DNA, the CDR3 is TGCGCCAGCAGCTTGTGGGTCGGGGGAAACCAAGAGACCCAGTACTTC. The full variable domain, rest sourced from reference TRBV5-1 and TRBJ2-5, is KAGVTQTPRYLIKTRGQQVTLSCSPISGHRSVSWYQQTPGQGLQFLFEYFSETQRNKGNFPGRFSGRQFSNSRSEMNVSTLELGDSALYLCASSLWVGGNQETQYFGPGTRLLVL.

This clonotype has a count of ten or more. The rearrangement links TRBV6-6 to TRBJ1-1; D remains ambiguous. Between the trimmed V and J ends, which lost 9 bases and 0 bases, there was a span of 14 bases. Germline CDR1 MNHNY, CDR2 SVGAGI (reference sequence). The CDR3 extends over 14 amino acids. The CDR3 loop reads CASTPETLNTEAFF. Here the CDR3 DNA reads TGTGCCAGTACCCCCGAAACCTTGAACACTGAAGCTTTCTTT.

This clonotype has only a few counts. A clone one base away is much larger, so this may be a read error. The rearrangement links TRBV11-3 to TRBJ2-5; no firm D call. There are 13 residues in the CDR3. The germline gives CDR1 SGHNT, CDR2 YENEEA. The CDR3 spells CASNLAPQETQYF. In DNA form, the CDR3 reads TGTGCCAGCAACTTAGCCCCCCAAGAGACCCAGTACTTC.